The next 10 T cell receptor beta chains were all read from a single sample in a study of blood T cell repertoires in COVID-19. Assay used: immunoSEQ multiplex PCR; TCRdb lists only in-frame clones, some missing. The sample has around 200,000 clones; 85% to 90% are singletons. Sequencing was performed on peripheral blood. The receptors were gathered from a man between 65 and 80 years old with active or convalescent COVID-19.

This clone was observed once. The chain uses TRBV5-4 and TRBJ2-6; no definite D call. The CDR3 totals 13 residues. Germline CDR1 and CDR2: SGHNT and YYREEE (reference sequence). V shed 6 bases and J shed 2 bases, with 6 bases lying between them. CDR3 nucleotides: TGTGCCAGCACCCTCCCTGGGGCCAACGTCCTGACTTTC. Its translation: CASTLPGANVLTF. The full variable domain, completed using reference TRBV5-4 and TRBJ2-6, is ETGVTQSPTHLIKTRGQQVTLRCSSQSGHNTVSWYQQALGQGPQFIFQYYREEENGRGNFPPRFSGLQFPNYSSELNVNALELDDSALYLCASTLPGANVLTFGAGSRLTVL.

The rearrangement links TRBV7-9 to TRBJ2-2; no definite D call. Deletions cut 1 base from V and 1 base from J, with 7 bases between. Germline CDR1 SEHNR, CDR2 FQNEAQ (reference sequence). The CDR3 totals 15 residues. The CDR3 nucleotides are TGTGCCAGCAGCTTAGGTGGCAGGAACACCGGGGAGCTGTTTTTT. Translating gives CASSLGGRNTGELFF. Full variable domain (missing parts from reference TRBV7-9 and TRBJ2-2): DTGVSQNPRHKITKRGQNVTFRCDPISEHNRLYWYRQTLGQGPEFLTYFQNEAQLEKSRLLSDRFSAERPKGSFSTLEIQRTEQGDSAMYLCASSLGGRNTGELFFGEGSRLTVL.

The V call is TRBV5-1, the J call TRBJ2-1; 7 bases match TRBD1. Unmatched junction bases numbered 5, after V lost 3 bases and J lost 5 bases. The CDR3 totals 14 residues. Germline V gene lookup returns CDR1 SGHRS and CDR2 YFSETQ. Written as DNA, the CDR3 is TGCGCCAGCAGCTCGGGACAGCGTCACAATGAGCAGTTCTTC. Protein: CASSSGQRHNEQFF.

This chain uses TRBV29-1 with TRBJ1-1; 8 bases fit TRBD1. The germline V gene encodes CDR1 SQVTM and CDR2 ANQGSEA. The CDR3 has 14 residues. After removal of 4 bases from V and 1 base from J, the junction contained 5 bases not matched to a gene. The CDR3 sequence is CSVGPGGPNTEAFF. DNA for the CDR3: TGCAGCGTTGGTCCAGGGGGCCCGAACACTGAAGCTTTCTTT.

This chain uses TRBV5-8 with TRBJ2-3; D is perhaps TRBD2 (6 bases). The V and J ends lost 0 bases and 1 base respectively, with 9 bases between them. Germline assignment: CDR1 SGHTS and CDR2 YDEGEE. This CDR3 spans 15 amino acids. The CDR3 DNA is TGTGCCAGCAGCTTGGTGGCTAGCGGCACAGATACGCAGTATTTT. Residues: CASSLVASGTDTQYF.

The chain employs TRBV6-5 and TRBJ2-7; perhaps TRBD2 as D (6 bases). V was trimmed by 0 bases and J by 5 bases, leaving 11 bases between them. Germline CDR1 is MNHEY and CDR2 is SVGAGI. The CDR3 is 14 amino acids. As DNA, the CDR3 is TGTGCCAGCAGTTACTCGCAGGGAGGCCACGAGCAGTACTTC. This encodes CASSYSQGGHEQYF.

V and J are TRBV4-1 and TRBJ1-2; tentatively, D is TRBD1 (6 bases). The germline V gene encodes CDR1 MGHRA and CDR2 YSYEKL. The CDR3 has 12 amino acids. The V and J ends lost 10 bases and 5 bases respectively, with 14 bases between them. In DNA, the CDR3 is TGCGCCACCTATACAGGGTTATATGGCTACACCTTC. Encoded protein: CATYTGLYGYTF.

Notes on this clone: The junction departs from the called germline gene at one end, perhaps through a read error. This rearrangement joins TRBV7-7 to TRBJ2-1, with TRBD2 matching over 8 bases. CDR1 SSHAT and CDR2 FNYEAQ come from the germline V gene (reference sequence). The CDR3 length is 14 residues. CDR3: CASSKNPGGVEQFF. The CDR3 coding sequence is TGTGCTAGCAGCAAGAATCCGGGGGGGGTTGAGCAGTTCTTC.

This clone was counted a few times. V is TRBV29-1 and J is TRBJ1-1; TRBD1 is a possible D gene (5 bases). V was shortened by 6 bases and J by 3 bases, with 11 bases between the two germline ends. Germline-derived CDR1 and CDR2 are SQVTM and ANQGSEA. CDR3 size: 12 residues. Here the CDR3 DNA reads TGCAGCGTCGCCACAGGACACACTGAAGCTTTCTTT. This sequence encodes CSVATGHTEAFF.

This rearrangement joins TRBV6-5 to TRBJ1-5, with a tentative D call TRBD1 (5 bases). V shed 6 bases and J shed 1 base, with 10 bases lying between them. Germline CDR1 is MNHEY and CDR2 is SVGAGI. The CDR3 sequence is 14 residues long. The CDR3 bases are TGTGCCAGCAGCCTGACAGTGAGCAATCAGCCCCAGCATTTT. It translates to CASSLTVSNQPQHF.